These 7 T cell receptor delta chains came from one sample sequenced in a study of γδ T cells in repeated Plasmodium falciparum infection. Bulk repertoires came from Vgamma9/Vdelta2+ or Vdelta2-negative gammadelta T cells flow-sorted from PBMC. TCRdb called clones anew from the multiplex PCR reads with CATT. The sample gives 75,000 to 95,000 delta-chain clones, approximately 0.96% of which show up once; 9.6% is in the top ten. Sequencing was performed on gamma-delta T cells from blood. The receptors here all came from a pool of human donors (malaria-infected and uninfected, not separated).

The chain has TRDV1 and TRDJ1; 8 bases agree with TRDD3. Since TCRdb gives no J gene, matching the DNA to germline was used here to assign it. This CDR3 region has 26 residues. J gave up 0 bases and V 11 bases, and 44 bases lay outside the gene matches. Germline CDR1 TSWWSYY, CDR2 QGS. CDR3 in DNA: TGTGCTGATGAAGAACCTTCACCCTTTTCTACGTTTATACTACTGGGGGCCCCGGCGTACACCGATAAACTCATCTTT. This gives the protein CADEEPSPFSTFILLGAPAYTDKLIF.

This clone has a handful of counts. This DNA translates differently at residue 14 from the TCRdb protein, which is that of a much larger clone; a read error is likely, and the protein shown is the DNA's own translation. The chain links TRDV1 to TRDJ1; the match to TRDD3 covers 12 bases. Germline V gene sequence: CDR1 TSWWSYY, CDR2 QGS. The CDR3 totals 18 residues. Unmatched junction bases numbered 17, after V lost 6 bases and J lost 6 bases. In DNA form, the CDR3 reads TGTGCTCTTGGTGAAACGCAGGAACTACTGGGGGATACCCATAAACTCATCTTT. Amino acids: CALGETQELLGDTHKLIF.

This clone was detected only a few times. The protein TCRdb lists belongs to a much larger clone and differs from this DNA's translation at residue 16, which points to a read error; the protein shown is made from the DNA. The chain uses TRDV2 and TRDJ1, with a possible D match to TRDD2 (6 bases). TCRdb does not report a J gene; here it was assigned by matching the DNA to germline references. The CDR3 covers 19 residues. The germline gives CDR1 GEAIGNYY, CDR2 EKD. This CDR3 is CACDNSYAAAHKDTDRLIF. In DNA form, the CDR3 reads TGTGCCTGTGACAACTCCTACGCGGCTGCCCATAAAGACACCGATAGACTCATCTTT.

A word on this clone: A far larger clone differs by one base, so this is likely a read error. The identical CDR3 is also encoded by other nucleotide sequences in the sample. The chain has TRDV1 and TRDJ1; 11 bases agree with TRDD3. No J segment appears in TCRdb, so it was assigned here by matching the sequence to germline. This CDR3 has 24 amino acids. Germline V gene data show CDR1 as TSWWSYY and CDR2 as QGS. This CDR3 is CALGEGVPTIGWGILPRGTDKLIF. CDR3 DNA sequence: TGCGCTCTTGGGGAAGGGGTACCTACGATTGGCTGGGGGATACTCCCCAGGGGGACCGATAAACTCATCTTT.

This clone appeared a few times. The TCRdb protein, from a much larger clone, departs from this DNA's translation at residue 16, likely by read error; the protein shown derives from the DNA. With the J gene uncalled, the V gene is TRDV1; the D call in the table, TRDD3, was not verified against the DNA. The CDR3 runs to 18 residues. Germline assignment: CDR1 TSWWSYY and CDR2 QGS. CDR3 DNA: TGTGCTCTTGGGGAAAGGCCCTACTGGGGGAAGTCCACCGATAAACACATCTTT. It yields the protein CALGERPYWGKSTDKHIF.

The rearrangement uses TRDV2 and TRDJ2, with 11 bases lining up with TRDD3. The J gene, left out of TCRdb, was set here by checking the DNA against germline. In germline, CDR1 is GEAIGNYY, CDR2 EKD. The ends lost 3 bases at V and 0 bases at J; junction bases unmatched: 5. This CDR3 contains 17 residues. CDR3 bases: TGTGCCTGTGACCCATTACTGGGGGATACTTTGACAGCACAACTCTTCTTT. Protein sequence: CACDPLLGDTLTAQLFF.

This clone has only a few counts. TCRdb attributes to this sequence the protein of a much larger clone, which differs from the DNA translation at residue 6; a read error is likely, and the protein displayed is translated from the DNA. J is TRDJ3 and V is TRDV2; 11 positions agree with TRDD3. TCRdb supplies no J gene; here it was assigned by aligning the nucleotide sequence to germline. The germline gives CDR1 GEAIGNYY, CDR2 EKD. This CDR3 has 19 residues. With 0 bases clipped from V and 0 bases from J, the junction kept 3 bases outside the gene matches. The CDR3 DNA is TGTGCCTGTGACACCGCACTGGGGGATAGCTCCTGGGACACCCGACAGATGTTTTTC. Translation gives CACDTALGDSSWDTRQMFF.